This T cell receptor (beta chain) was retrieved from a study of response to subunit inactivated influenza vaccine. Findings and caveats of the study: Authors suggested each seasonal influenza vaccination recruits few new T cells.

TCRdb reprocessed the RT-PCR reads via MiXCR and lists one record per CDR3 protein. The repertoire consists of some 800,000 distinct CDR3 sequences, with over 20% occurring once and the leading ten covering about 9.4%. V was pared by 3 bases and J by 0 bases, with 3 bases of the junction left unmatched. The CDR3 has 16 amino acids. Germline lookup yields CDR1 SEHNR and CDR2 FQNEAQ (reference sequence). With regard to this clonotype: What it recognizes is unknown.

The input for sequencing was PBMCs from blood, taken 5 days after vaccination. V is TRBV7-9 and J is TRBJ2-1; TRBD1 agrees at 9 bases. The source is a man aged 50-60 years who received an inactivated influenza vaccine. For the CDR3, the DNA is TGTGCCAGCAGCTTTGCACAGGGGGCCTCCTACAATGAGCAGTTCTTC. Its protein is CASSFAQGASYNEQFF.